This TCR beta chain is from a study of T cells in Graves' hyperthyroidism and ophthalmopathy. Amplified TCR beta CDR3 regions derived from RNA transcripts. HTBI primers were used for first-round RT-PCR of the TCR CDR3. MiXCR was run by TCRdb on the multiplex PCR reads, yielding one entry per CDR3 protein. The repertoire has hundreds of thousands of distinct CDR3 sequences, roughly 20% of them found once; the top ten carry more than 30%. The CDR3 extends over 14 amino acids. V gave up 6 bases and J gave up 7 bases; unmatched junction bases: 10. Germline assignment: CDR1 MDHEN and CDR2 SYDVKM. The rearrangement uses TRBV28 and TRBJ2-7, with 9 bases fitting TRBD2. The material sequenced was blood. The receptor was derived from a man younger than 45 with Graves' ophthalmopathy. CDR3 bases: TGTGCCAGCAGCCGGCCAGCGGGAGGTGGTGAGCAGTACTTC. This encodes CASSRPAGGGEQYF.